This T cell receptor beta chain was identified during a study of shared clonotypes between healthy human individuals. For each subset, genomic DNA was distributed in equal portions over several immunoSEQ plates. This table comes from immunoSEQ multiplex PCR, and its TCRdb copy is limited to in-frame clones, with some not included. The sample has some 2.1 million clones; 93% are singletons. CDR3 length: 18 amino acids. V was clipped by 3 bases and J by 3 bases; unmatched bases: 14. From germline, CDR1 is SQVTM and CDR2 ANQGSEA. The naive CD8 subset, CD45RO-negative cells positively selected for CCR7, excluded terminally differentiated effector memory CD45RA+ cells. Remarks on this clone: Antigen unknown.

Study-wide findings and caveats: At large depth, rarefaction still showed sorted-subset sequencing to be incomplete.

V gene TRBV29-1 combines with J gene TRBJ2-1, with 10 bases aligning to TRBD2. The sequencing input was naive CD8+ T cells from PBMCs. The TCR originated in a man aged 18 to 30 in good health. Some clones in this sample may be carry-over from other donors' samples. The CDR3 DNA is TGCAGCGTTGAGGGGGTGGTAGCGGGAGGACAGAACTACAATGAGCAGTTCTTC. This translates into CSVEGVVAGGQNYNEQFF.